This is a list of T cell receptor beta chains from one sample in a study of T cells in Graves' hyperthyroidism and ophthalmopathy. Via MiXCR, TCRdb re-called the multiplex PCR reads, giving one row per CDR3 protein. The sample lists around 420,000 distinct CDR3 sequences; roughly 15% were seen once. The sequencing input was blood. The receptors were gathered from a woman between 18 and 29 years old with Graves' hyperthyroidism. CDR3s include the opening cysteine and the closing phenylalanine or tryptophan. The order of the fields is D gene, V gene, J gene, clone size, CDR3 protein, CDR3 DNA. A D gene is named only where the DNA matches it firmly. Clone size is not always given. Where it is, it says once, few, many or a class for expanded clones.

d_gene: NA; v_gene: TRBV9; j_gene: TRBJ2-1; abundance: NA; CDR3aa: CASSVGPRAGHGGNEQFF; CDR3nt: TGTGCCAGCAGCGTAGGACCAAGAGCGGGACACGGTGGGAATGAGCAGTTCTTC
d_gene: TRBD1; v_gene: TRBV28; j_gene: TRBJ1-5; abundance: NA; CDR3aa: CASSPEAGTGTLQPQHF; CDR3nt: TGTGCCAGCAGCCCGGAGGCCGGGACAGGGACTCTTCAGCCCCAGCATTTT
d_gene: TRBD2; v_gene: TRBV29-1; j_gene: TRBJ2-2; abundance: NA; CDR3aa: CSVEEGREHTGELFF; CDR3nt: TGCAGCGTTGAAGAAGGGCGGGAGCACACCGGGGAGCTGTTTTTT
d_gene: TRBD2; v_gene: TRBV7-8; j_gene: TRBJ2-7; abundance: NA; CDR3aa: CASSGRVAGNSYEQYF; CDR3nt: TGTGCCAGCAGCGGAAGAGTAGCGGGAAACTCCTACGAGCAGTACTTC
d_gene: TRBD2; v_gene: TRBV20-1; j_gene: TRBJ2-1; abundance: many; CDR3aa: CSARPLAGILVYNEQFF; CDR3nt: TGCAGTGCCCGACCACTAGCGGGAATACTAGTTTACAATGAGCAGTTCTTC
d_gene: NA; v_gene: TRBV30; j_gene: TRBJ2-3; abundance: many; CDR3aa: CASHYDGRATDTQYF; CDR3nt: TGTGCCTCACACTACGATGGACGGGCCACAGATACGCAGTATTTT
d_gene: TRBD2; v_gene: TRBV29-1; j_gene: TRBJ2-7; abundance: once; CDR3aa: CSGGGGGGEQYF; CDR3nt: TGCAGCGGGGGGGGGGGGGGGGGCGAGCAGTACTTC
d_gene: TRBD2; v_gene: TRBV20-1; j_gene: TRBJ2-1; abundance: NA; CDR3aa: CSARQSGRLGNEQFF; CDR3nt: TGCAGTGCTAGACAAAGCGGGAGGCTCGGCAATGAGCAGTTCTTC
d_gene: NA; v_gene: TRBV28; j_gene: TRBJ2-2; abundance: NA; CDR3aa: CASSFISTENTGELFF; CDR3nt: TGTGCCAGCAGTTTTATAAGTACAGAAAACACCGGGGAGCTGTTTTTT
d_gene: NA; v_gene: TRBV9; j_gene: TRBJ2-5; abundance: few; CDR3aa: CASSADRGTQYF; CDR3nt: TGTGCCAGCAGCGCGGACCGAGGGACCCAGTACTTC
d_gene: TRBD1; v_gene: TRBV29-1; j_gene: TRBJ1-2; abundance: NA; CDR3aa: CSVRQGTYGYTF; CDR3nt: TGCAGCGTCCGACAGGGGACCTATGGCTACACCTTC
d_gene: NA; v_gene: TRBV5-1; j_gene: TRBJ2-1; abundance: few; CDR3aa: CASSPGLEHNEQFF; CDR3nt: TGCGCCAGCAGCCCGGGACTGGAGCACAATGAGCAGTTCTTC
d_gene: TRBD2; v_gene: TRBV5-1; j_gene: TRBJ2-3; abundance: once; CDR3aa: CASSLVAGGPSDTQYF; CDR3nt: TGCGCCAGCAGCTTGGTGGCGGGAGGGCCTTCAGATACGCAGTATTTT
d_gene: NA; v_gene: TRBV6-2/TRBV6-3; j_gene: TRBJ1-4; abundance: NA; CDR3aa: CASSYSSPGANEKLFF; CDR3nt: TGTGCCAGCAGTTACTCGTCGCCTGGCGCTAATGAAAAACTGTTTTTT
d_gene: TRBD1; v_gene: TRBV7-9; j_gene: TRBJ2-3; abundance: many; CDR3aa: CASSLAIGGDTQYF; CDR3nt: TGTGCCAGCAGCTTAGCGATAGGGGGCGATACGCAGTATTTT
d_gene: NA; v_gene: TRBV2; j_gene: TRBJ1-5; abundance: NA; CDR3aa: CASDIFGNQPQHF; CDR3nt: TGTGCCAGCGATATCTTTGGCAATCAGCCCCAGCATTTT
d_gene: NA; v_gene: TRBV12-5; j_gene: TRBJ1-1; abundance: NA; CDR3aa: CASGLTLQGMNTEAFF; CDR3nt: TGTGCTAGTGGTTTGACCTTACAGGGAATGAACACTGAAGCTTTCTTT
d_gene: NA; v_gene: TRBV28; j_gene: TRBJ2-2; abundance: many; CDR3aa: CASSLSRSTGELFF; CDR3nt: TGTGCCAGCAGTTTATCCAGGAGCACCGGGGAGCTGTTTTTT
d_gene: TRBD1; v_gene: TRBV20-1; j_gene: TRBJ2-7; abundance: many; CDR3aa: CSARDTGTGAHEQYF; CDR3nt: TGCAGTGCTAGGGATACCGGGACAGGGGCCCACGAGCAGTACTTC
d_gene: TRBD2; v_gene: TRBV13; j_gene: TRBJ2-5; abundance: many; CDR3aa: CASSPGLAEGQETQYF; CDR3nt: TGTGCCAGCAGCCCGGGACTAGCGGAGGGCCAAGAGACCCAGTACTTC
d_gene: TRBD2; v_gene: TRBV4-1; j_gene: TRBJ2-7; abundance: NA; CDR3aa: CASTSPGTRDEQYF; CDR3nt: TGCGCCAGCACCTCACCCGGGACTAGAGACGAGCAGTACTTC
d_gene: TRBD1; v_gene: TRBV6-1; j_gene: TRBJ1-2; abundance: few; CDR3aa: CASGSRPGQGVIDYGYTF; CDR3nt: TGTGCCAGCGGCTCAAGACCGGGACAGGGAGTGATCGACTATGGCTACACCTTC
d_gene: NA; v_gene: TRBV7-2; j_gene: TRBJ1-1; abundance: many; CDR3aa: CASSLRQILNTEAFF; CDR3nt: TGTGCCAGCAGCCTCCGACAGATACTGAACACTGAAGCTTTCTTT
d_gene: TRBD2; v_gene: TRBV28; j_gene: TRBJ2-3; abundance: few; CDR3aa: CASRPSGRVPDTQYF; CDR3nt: TGTGCCAGCAGACCTAGCGGGAGGGTCCCAGATACGCAGTATTTT
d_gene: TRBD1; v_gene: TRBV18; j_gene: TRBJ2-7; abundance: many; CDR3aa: CASSPRQGAYEQYF; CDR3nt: TGTGCCAGCAGTCCAAGACAGGGGGCCTACGAGCAGTACTTC
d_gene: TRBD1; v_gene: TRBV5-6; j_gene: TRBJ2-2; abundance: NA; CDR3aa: CASSPPDRAGELFF; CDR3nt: TGTGCCAGCAGCCCCCCGGACAGGGCCGGGGAGCTGTTTTTT
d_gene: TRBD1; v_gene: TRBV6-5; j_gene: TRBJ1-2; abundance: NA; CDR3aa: CASGYRGLGYGYTF; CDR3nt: TGTGCCAGCGGATACAGGGGCTTGGGCTATGGCTACACCTTC
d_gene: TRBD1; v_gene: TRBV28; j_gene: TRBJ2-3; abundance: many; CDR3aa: CASSFLDRETDTQYF; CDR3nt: TGTGCCAGCAGTTTCCTGGACAGGGAAACAGATACGCAGTATTTT
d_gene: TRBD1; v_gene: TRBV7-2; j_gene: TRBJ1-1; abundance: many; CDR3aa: CASSPTGVTEAFF; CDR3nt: TGTGCCAGCAGCCCGACAGGGGTCACTGAAGCTTTCTTT
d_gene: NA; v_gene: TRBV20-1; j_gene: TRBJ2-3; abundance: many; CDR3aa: CSAVPAGRTDTQYF; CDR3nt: TGCAGTGCTGTCCCAGCGGGTCGCACAGATACGCAGTATTTT
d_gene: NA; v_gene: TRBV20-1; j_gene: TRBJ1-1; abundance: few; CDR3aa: CSAMRQGPGDTEAFF; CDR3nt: TGCAGTGCTATGCGGCAGGGGCCGGGGGACACTGAAGCTTTCTTT
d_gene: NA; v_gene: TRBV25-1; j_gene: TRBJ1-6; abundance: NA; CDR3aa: CASSPFGGSPLHF; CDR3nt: TGTGCCAGCAGTCCCTTTGGGGGATCACCCCTCCACTTT
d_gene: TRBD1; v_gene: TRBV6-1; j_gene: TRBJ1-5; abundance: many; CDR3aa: CASSGDRGGNQPQHF; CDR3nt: TGTGCCAGCAGTGGGGACAGGGGAGGCAATCAGCCCCAGCATTTT
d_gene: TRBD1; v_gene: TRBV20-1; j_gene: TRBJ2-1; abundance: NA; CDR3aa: CSARDRGEAYNEQFF; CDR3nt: TGCAGTGCTAGGGACAGGGGAGAGGCCTACAATGAGCAGTTCTTC
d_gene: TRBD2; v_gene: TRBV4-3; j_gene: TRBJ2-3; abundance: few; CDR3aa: CASSQDLASSGSASTDTQYF; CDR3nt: TGCGCCAGCAGCCAAGATCTGGCGTCTAGCGGGAGCGCTAGCACAGATACGCAGTATTTT
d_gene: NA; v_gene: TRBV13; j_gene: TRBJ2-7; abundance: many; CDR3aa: CASGRGTYEQYF; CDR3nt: TGTGCCAGCGGACGTGGGACCTACGAGCAGTACTTC
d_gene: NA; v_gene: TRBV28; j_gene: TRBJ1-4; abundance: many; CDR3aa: CASSFKGWDEKLFF; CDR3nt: TGTGCCAGCAGTTTTAAGGGGTGGGATGAAAAACTGTTTTTT
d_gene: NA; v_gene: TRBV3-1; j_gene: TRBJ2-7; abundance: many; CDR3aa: CASSQGRASTYEQYF; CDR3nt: TGTGCCAGCAGCCAAGGTAGGGCCTCTACCTACGAGCAGTACTTC
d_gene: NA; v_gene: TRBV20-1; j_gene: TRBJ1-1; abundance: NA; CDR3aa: CSSRDLRGRPPNTEAFF; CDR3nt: TGCAGTTCTAGAGATCTTCGGGGGCGGCCCCCAAACACTGAAGCTTTCTTT
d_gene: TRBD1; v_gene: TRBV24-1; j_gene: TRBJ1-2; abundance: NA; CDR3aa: CATSGGDSLYGYTF; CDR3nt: TGTGCCACCAGTGGCGGGGACAGCCTCTATGGCTACACCTTC
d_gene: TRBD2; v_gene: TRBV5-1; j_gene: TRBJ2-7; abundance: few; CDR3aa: CASRPGLAEYEQYF; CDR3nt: TGCGCCAGCAGGCCGGGACTAGCAGAGTACGAGCAGTACTTC
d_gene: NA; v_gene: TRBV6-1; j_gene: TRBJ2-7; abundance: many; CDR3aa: CASSEQAGSSYEQYF; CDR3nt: TGTGCCAGCAGTGAACAAGCGGGTAGCTCCTACGAGCAGTACTTC
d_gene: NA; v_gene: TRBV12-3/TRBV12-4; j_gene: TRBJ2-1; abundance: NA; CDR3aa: CASRAVWNEQLF; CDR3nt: TGTGCCAGCAGGGCAGTATGGAATGAGCAGCTCTTC
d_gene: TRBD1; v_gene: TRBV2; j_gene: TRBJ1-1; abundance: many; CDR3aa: CASNRQGRTNTEAFF; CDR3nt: TGTGCCAGCAACCGACAGGGCCGAACGAACACTGAAGCTTTCTTT
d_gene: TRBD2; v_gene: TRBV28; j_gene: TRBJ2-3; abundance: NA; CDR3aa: CASRTRLAGVGTDTQYF; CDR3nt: TGTGCCAGCAGGACAAGACTAGCGGGAGTTGGGACAGATACGCAGTATTTT
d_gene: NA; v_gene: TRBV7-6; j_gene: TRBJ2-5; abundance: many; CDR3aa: CASSLDGGGGETQYF; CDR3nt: TGTGCCAGCAGCCTAGACGGAGGGGGTGGGGAGACCCAGTACTTC
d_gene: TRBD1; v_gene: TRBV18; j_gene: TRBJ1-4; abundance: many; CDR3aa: CASSTGTGGNEKLFF; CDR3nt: TGTGCCAGCTCAACCGGGACAGGGGGAAATGAAAAACTGTTTTTT
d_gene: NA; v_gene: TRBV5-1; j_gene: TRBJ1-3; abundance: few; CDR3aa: CASSLGGATGNTIYF; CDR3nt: TGCGCCAGCAGCTTGGGAGGGGCGACGGGAAACACCATATATTTT
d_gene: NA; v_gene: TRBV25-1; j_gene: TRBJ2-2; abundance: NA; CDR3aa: CASSDRARVTGELFF; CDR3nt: TGTGCCAGCAGTGACAGGGCTCGTGTCACCGGGGAGCTGTTTTTT
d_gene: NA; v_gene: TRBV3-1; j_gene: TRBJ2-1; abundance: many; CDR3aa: CASSQERQSNEQFF; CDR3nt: TGTGCCAGCAGCCAAGAGCGTCAGAGCAATGAGCAGTTCTTC
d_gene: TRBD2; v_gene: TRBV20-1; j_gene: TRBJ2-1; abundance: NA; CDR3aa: CSASPSGNYNEQFF; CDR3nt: TGCAGTGCTAGTCCCAGCGGGAACTACAATGAGCAGTTCTTC
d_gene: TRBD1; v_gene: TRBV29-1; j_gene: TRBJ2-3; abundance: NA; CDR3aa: CRVPGTVSTDTQYF; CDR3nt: TGCAGAGTACCCGGGACAGTGAGCACAGATACGCAGTATTTT
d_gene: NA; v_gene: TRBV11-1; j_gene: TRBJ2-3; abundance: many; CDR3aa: CASSLVGPTDTQYF; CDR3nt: TGTGCCAGCAGCTTAGTCGGACCAACAGATACGCAGTATTTT
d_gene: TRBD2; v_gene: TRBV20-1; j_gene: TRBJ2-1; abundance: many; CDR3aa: CSAGTGKGLAGEHEQFF; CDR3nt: TGCAGTGCTGGGACAGGAAAGGGACTAGCGGGAGAACATGAGCAGTTCTTC
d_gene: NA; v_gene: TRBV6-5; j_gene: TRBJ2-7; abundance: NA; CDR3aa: CASSYSIHSRQGSSYEQYF; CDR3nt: TGTGCCAGCAGTTACTCGATTCATAGCCGTCAGGGAAGCTCCTACGAGCAGTACTTC
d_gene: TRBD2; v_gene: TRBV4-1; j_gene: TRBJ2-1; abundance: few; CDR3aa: CASSQDRLAATYNEQFF; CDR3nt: TGCGCCAGCAGCCAAGATCGCCTAGCGGCTACTTACAATGAGCAGTTCTTC
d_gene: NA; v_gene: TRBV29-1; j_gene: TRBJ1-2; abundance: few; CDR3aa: CSVGLPPDGYGYTF; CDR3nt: TGCAGCGTTGGGCTCCCCCCCGACGGTTATGGCTACACCTTC
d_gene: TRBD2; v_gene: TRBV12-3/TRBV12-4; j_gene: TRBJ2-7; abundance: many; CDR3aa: CASSFRSGLAGAYEQYF; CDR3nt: TGTGCCAGCAGTTTTCGAAGTGGACTAGCGGGAGCCTACGAGCAGTACTTC